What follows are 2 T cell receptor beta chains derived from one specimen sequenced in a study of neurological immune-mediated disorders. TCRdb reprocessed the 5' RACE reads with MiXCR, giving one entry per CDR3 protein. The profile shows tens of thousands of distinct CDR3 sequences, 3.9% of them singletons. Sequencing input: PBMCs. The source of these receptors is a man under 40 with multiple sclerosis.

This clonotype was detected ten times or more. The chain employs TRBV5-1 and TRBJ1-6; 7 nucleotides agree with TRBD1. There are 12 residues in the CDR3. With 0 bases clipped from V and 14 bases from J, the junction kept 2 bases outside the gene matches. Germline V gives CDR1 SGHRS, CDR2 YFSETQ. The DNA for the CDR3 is TGCGCCAGCAGCTTGGACAGGGGATCCCTCCACTTT. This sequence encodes CASSLDRGSLHF.

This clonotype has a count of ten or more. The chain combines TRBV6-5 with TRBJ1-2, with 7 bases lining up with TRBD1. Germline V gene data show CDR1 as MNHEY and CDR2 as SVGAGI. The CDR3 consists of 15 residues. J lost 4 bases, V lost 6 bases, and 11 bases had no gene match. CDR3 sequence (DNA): TGTGCCAGCAGAGACCGGGTCCGGGACAGCTATGGCTACACCTTC. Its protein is CASRDRVRDSYGYTF.